What follows are 29 T cell receptor beta chains derived from one specimen sequenced in a study of shared clonotypes between healthy human individuals. TCRdb keeps only in-frame clones here, not all; method: immunoSEQ multiplex PCR. Of more than 2 million clones detected, 90% to 95% appear once; the ten largest clones hold over 1.5%. Naive CD8 cells lacked CD45RO, underwent positive selection for CCR7 and left out terminally differentiated effector memory CD45RA+ cells. The sequencing input was naive CD8+ T cells from PBMCs. The receptor source for this set is a man between 18 and 35 years old in good health. Some clones in this sample may be carry-over from other donors' samples.

To note about this clone: Other DNA sequences in this specimen translate into the identical CDR3. The chain has TRBV6-1 and TRBJ2-7; the match to TRBD2 covers 10 bases. This CDR3 is 15 amino acids long. Germline loops: CDR1 MNHNS, CDR2 SASEGT. V lost 1 base to trimming and J lost 3 bases; unmatched junction nucleotides: 3. The CDR3, as DNA: TGTGCCAGCAGTGAAGGGACTAGCGGCCGCTACGAGCAGTACTTC. This sequence encodes CASSEGTSGRYEQYF.

Only one count was recorded for this clone. The chain is built from TRBV5-1 and TRBJ2-5, with TRBD1 matching 11 bases. Trimming at V came to 1 base and at J to 8 bases, leaving 7 bases not matched to a gene. The CDR3 has 15 amino acids. Germline CDR1 and CDR2: SGHRS and YFSETQ. The CDR3 DNA reads TGCGCCAGCAGCTTGCTGGGACAGGGGGACGGTACCCAGTACTTC. It yields the protein CASSLLGQGDGTQYF.

The chain has TRBV7-9 and TRBJ1-1; 9 bases agree with TRBD1. V trimming: 6 bases; J trimming: 4 bases; junction bases outside the gene matches: 6. CDR1 and CDR2 from the germline V gene are SEHNR and FQNEAQ (reference sequence). This CDR3 comprises 14 residues. The CDR3 spells CASRPTGGITEAFF. The CDR3 bases are TGTGCCAGCAGACCGACAGGGGGAATCACTGAAGCTTTCTTT.

This clone has a single count. The gene calls are TRBV9 and TRBJ2-1; 10 nucleotides match TRBD2. CDR1 is SGDLS, CDR2 YYNGEE, per germline. The CDR3 consists of 15 residues. V shed 4 bases, J shed 11 bases, and the junction held 12 bases outside the gene matches. CDR3 sequence reads: CASSPRGAGGPKQFF. The CDR3 DNA follows: TGTGCCAGCAGCCCCCGGGGAGCGGGAGGGCCAAAGCAGTTCTTC.

This rearrangement joins TRBV18 to TRBJ2-7; D ambiguous. There are 16 residues in the CDR3. Germline V gene data show CDR1 as KGHSH and CDR2 as LQKENI. Trimming removed 0 bases from V and 2 bases from J, with 14 bases in between. In DNA, the CDR3 is TGTGCCAGCTCACCACCGACCGGAGACGGAGCCTACGAGCAGTACTTC. Translating gives CASSPPTGDGAYEQYF.

This chain links TRBV11-2 with TRBJ1-3, with TRBD1 matching 7 bases. The CDR3 has 16 amino acids. Germline lookup yields CDR1 SGHAT and CDR2 FQNNGV. The ends lost 0 bases at V and 4 bases at J; junction bases unmatched: 6. CDR3 coding DNA: TGTGCCAGCAGCTTAGAGATAGGGGGCGACGGAAACACCATATATTTT. Its protein product is CASSLEIGGDGNTIYF.

The CDR3 is CARSRGQITEAFF. The CDR3 coding sequence is TGTGCCAGAAGCAGGGGTCAGATCACTGAAGCTTTCTTT. The chain is built from TRBV5-3 and TRBJ1-1; possibly TRBD1 for D (5 bases). TRBV5-3 is sorted into the ORF group, with uncertain function. This CDR3 has 13 amino acids. Trimming stripped 4 bases from V and 4 bases from J, with 11 bases between.

The V and J genes are TRBV11-2 and TRBJ2-1; weak D call: TRBD2 (6 bases). V was cut by 0 bases and J by 4 bases, with 16 bases left in between. CDR1 is SGHAT and CDR2 is FQNNGV in the germline V gene. This CDR3 comprises 17 residues. CDR3 DNA sequence: TGTGCCAGCAGCTTAGATCCATGGACTAACTATTACAATGAGCAGTTCTTC. This codes for CASSLDPWTNYYNEQFF.

The chain links TRBV19 to TRBJ2-7; D call uncertain. V dropped 2 bases and J dropped 1 base, with 9 bases sitting between them. Germline CDR1 LNHDA, CDR2 SQIVND (reference sequence). CDR3 length: 14 residues. The CDR3 coding sequence is TGTGCCAGTAGTATATTCGCGGAGTCCTACGAGCAGTACTTC. Protein: CASSIFAESYEQYF.

The rearrangement uses TRBV7-9 and TRBJ2-7; D remains unclear. Trimming took off 5 bases at V and 3 bases at J, with 2 bases between the two ends. The germline CDR1 and CDR2 sequences are SEHNR and FQNEAQ (reference sequence). The CDR3 is 10 amino acids. CDR3 sequence reads: CASSVYEQYF. Written as DNA, the CDR3 is TGTGCCAGCAGCGTCTACGAGCAGTACTTC.

The chain recombines TRBV6-5 with TRBJ1-1, with D possibly matching TRBD1 (6 bases). The CDR3 runs to 16 residues. V shed 0 bases and J shed 0 bases, with 11 bases lying between them. Germline CDR1 MNHEY, CDR2 SVGAGI. The CDR3 reads CASSYSLQGLNTEAFF. In DNA, the CDR3 is TGTGCCAGCAGTTACTCCCTACAGGGTTTGAACACTGAAGCTTTCTTT.

The gene calls are TRBV5-6 and TRBJ2-1, with 11 bases that match TRBD1. This CDR3 is built from 16 residues. The V gene end was trimmed by 3 bases and the J gene end by 10 bases; junction bases not matched to a gene: 12. Germline lookup yields CDR1 SGHDT and CDR2 YYEEEE. In DNA, the CDR3 is TGTGCCAGCAGCTCACTACCGGGACAGGGGGAACCGGAGCAGTTCTTC. Protein product: CASSSLPGQGEPEQFF.

This chain joins TRBV2 and TRBJ1-2; perhaps TRBD1 as D (5 bases). V was cut by 3 bases and J by 6 bases, with 17 bases left in between. Germline CDR1 and CDR2: SNHLY and FYNNEI. This CDR3 has 15 residues. The CDR3 nucleotides read TGTGCCAGCAGTGAGGGGTCAGGGCCACTGAATGGCTACACCTTC. Protein sequence: CASSEGSGPLNGYTF.

The V call is TRBV12-2, the J call TRBJ1-5. TRBV12-2 is a known pseudogene. CDR3 length: 14 amino acids. The CDR3: CASRGPGENQPQHF. The CDR3 bases are TGTGCAAGTCGTGGACCGGGAGAGAATCAGCCCCAGCATTTT.

The chain links TRBV27 to TRBJ2-7, with TRBD1 matching 9 bases. The CDR3 is 12 amino acids. CDR1 is MNHEY and CDR2 is SMNVEV in the germline V gene (reference sequence). Unmatched junction bases numbered 2, after V lost 7 bases and J lost 4 bases. CDR3: CASTGTGYEQYF. The CDR3 DNA follows: TGTGCCAGCACAGGGACAGGGTACGAGCAGTACTTC.

The chain is built from TRBV28 and TRBJ1-2; D unresolved. V was clipped by 0 bases and J by 2 bases, with 13 bases between them. Germline assignment: CDR1 MDHEN and CDR2 SYDVKM. The CDR3 totals 16 residues. This CDR3 reads CASSLWGRVRNYGYTF. The DNA for the CDR3 is TGTGCCAGCAGTTTATGGGGGAGGGTGCGGAACTATGGCTACACCTTC.

Comments on this clone: Other DNA sequences in this sample translate to the same CDR3. The CDR3 spells CASSLASLYEQYF. The DNA of the CDR3 is TGTGCCAGCAGCTTAGCCAGCCTCTACGAGCAGTACTTC. The V gene is TRBV7-9, the J gene TRBJ2-7, with unresolved D. Germline V gene data show CDR1 as SEHNR and CDR2 as FQNEAQ (reference sequence). The CDR3 covers 13 residues. V shed 0 bases and J shed 3 bases, with 6 bases lying between them.

This sequence joins TRBV7-9 and TRBJ2-1; D is unresolved. CDR1 and CDR2 (germline): SEHNR, FQNEAQ (reference sequence). The CDR3 runs 14 residues. Deletions cut 1 base from V and 6 bases from J, with 10 bases between. The CDR3 region is CASSLVMGSNEQFF. CDR3 bases: TGTGCCAGCAGCTTAGTAATGGGTTCCAATGAGCAGTTCTTC.

The chain couples TRBV27 to TRBJ1-5; D not certain. The V gene's germline CDR1 is MNHEY and CDR2 SMNVEV (reference sequence). Trimming stripped 3 bases from V and 9 bases from J, with 27 bases between. There are 18 residues in the CDR3. Here the CDR3 reads CASSFINRVGGGIGPQHF. In nucleotides, the CDR3 is TGTGCCAGCAGTTTTATTAATAGGGTGGGCGGAGGCATTGGGCCCCAGCATTTT.

In the case of this clone: This specimen includes other DNA sequences encoding the same CDR3. The rearrangement links TRBV7-9 to TRBJ2-7, with D tentatively TRBD1 or TRBD2 (5 bases each). Per the germline V gene, CDR1 is SEHNR and CDR2 is FQNEAQ (reference sequence). Trimming removed 1 base at V and 4 bases at J, with 11 bases between. The CDR3 spans 14 residues. As DNA, the CDR3 is TGTGCCAGCAGCTTAGTTCGGGGCGGATACGAGCAGTACTTC. Its translation is CASSLVRGGYEQYF. The complete variable domain, with remaining parts taken from reference TRBV7-9 and TRBJ2-7, reads DTGVSQNPRHKITKRGQNVTFRCDPISEHNRLYWYRQTLGQGPEFLTYFQNEAQLEKSRLLSDRFSAERPKGSFSTLEIQRTEQGDSAMYLCASSLVRGGYEQYFGPGTRLTVT.

The rearrangement joins TRBV25-1 to TRBJ2-7, with a possible D match to TRBD1 (6 bases). Germline V CDR1 and CDR2: MGHDK, SYGVNS. This CDR3 is built from 14 residues. Trimming removed 3 bases from V and 0 bases from J, with 9 bases in between. CDR3 amino acids: CASSDWTDSYEQYF. The CDR3 DNA reads as TGTGCCAGCAGTGATTGGACAGACTCCTACGAGCAGTACTTC.

The chain couples TRBV5-6 to TRBJ1-2, with TRBD1 matching 7 bases. The germline gives CDR1 SGHDT, CDR2 YYEEEE. V lost 4 bases to trimming and J lost 8 bases; unmatched junction nucleotides: 11. CDR3 length: 14 amino acids. CDR3 protein: CASSPGQTLSGYTF. In nucleotides, the CDR3 is TGTGCCAGCAGCCCGGGACAGACCCTCTCCGGCTACACCTTC.

In regard to this clone: In the same sample, other DNA sequences code for this CDR3. The chain uses TRBV5-1 and TRBJ1-1; 7 bases are a match to TRBD1. Unmatched junction bases numbered 4, after V lost 4 bases and J lost 7 bases. The CDR3 runs to 12 residues. The germline V gene encodes CDR1 SGHRS and CDR2 YFSETQ. The DNA of the CDR3 is TGCGCCAGCAGCCCGGGGACAGTTGAAGCTTTCTTT. Residues: CASSPGTVEAFF.

The table lists this clone with a count of one. The chain combines TRBV11-2 with TRBJ2-3, with D possibly being TRBD2 (5 bases). V dropped 5 bases and J dropped 4 bases, with 22 bases sitting between them. The CDR3 is made up of 17 amino acids. CDR1 SGHAT and CDR2 FQNNGV come from the germline V gene. CDR3 sequence: CASSPRKWWETPDTQYF. As DNA, the CDR3 is TGTGCCAGCAGCCCAAGAAAATGGTGGGAGACGCCAGATACGCAGTATTTT.

The V gene is TRBV25-1, the J gene TRBJ2-5, with unresolved D. V was shortened by 5 bases and J by 2 bases, with 6 bases between the two germline ends. Germline CDR1 is MGHDK and CDR2 is SYGVNS. This CDR3 has 12 residues. CDR3 residues: CASSPLQETQYF. DNA of the CDR3: TGTGCCAGCAGTCCCCTACAAGAGACCCAGTACTTC.

The rearrangement joins TRBV10-2 to TRBJ2-2; no definite D call. V lost 7 bases, J lost 3 bases, and 24 bases lay in between. The CDR3 spans 18 residues. Germline V CDR1 and CDR2: WSHSY, SAAADI. CDR3 DNA sequence: TGCGCCAGCACTGAAAAGATTTGGCACCACGCCGACACCGGGGAGCTGTTTTTT. Protein: CASTEKIWHHADTGELFF.

V and J are TRBV19 and TRBJ2-7, with a tentative D call TRBD1 (6 bases). V was shortened by 5 bases and J by 0 bases, with 8 bases between the two germline ends. This CDR3 contains 13 residues. Germline CDR1 reads LNHDA; CDR2 reads SQIVND (reference sequence). This CDR3 is CASSWDTSYEQYF. The DNA for the CDR3 is TGTGCCAGTAGTTGGGACACCTCCTACGAGCAGTACTTC.

V is TRBV28 and J is TRBJ2-7; 8 bases are a match to TRBD1. The germline V gene has CDR1 MDHEN and CDR2 SYDVKM. J was trimmed by 3 bases and V by 6 bases; bases with no gene match: 4. The length of the CDR3 is 13 residues. CDR3 coding DNA: TGTGCCAGCAGGGCGACAGGGGACTACGAGCAGTACTTC. It codes for CASRATGDYEQYF. The full variable domain, in which reference TRBV28 and TRBJ2-7 provide the parts outside the CDR3, is DVKVTQSSRYLVKRTGEKVFLECVQDMDHENMFWYRQDPGLGLRLIYFSYDVKMKEKGDIPEGYSVSREKKERFSLILESASTNQTSMYLCASRATGDYEQYFGPGTRLTVT.

The chain couples TRBV4-1 to TRBJ2-7; tentatively, D is TRBD2 (6 bases). Germline CDR1 MGHRA, CDR2 YSYEKL. This CDR3 is built from 14 residues. Trimming cost V 4 bases and J 5 bases, with 15 bases left between them. CDR3: CASSPVVTSHEQYF. For the CDR3, the DNA is TGCGCCAGCAGCCCCGTTGTCACTAGCCACGAGCAGTACTTC.